One sample yielded the 20 T cell receptor beta chains listed below, sequenced in a study of OX40 agonist ivuxolimab in advanced cancers. The assay was immunoSEQ multiplex PCR, and TCRdb's table has in-frame clones only and misses some. Of more than 70,000 clones in the sample, approximately 84% were seen once. The material was CD4+ or CD8+ T cells sorted from blood, obtained in a trial of the OX40 agonist ivuxolimab. The receptors were gathered from an adult with an advanced solid tumor such as melanoma, head and neck, liver or kidney cancer.

This rearrangement joins TRBV28 to TRBJ2-7; D may be TRBD2 (6 bases). Trimming shortened V by 6 bases and J by 3 bases, and 15 bases separated the two germline ends. This CDR3 comprises 14 residues. Looked up from germline, CDR1 is MDHEN and CDR2 is SYDVKM. DNA for the CDR3: TGTGCCAGCAGCCCGCCCCGGAGGGACTACGAGCAGTACTTC. It translates to CASSPPRRDYEQYF.

The chain uses TRBV7-9 and TRBJ2-7; D not certain. The CDR3 is 11 residues long. V lost 3 bases to trimming and J lost 0 bases, with 0 bases between them. Germline V gives CDR1 SEHNR, CDR2 FQNEAQ (reference sequence). The CDR3 reads CASSFSYEQYF. The CDR3 DNA follows: TGTGCCAGCAGCTTCTCCTACGAGCAGTACTTC. Variable domain in full (rest from reference TRBV7-9 and TRBJ2-7): DTGVSQNPRHKITKRGQNVTFRCDPISEHNRLYWYRQTLGQGPEFLTYFQNEAQLEKSRLLSDRFSAERPKGSFSTLEIQRTEQGDSAMYLCASSFSYEQYFGPGTRLTVT.

The chain couples TRBV9 to TRBJ2-7; D remains unclear. Germline V lookup: CDR1 SGDLS, CDR2 YYNGEE. Trimming took 0 bases from V and 7 from J, leaving 11 bases between them. The CDR3 runs to 13 residues. CDR3 sequence: CASSVDGATEQYF. The CDR3 nucleotides are TGTGCCAGCAGCGTAGATGGTGCTACGGAGCAGTACTTC.

The genes are TRBV25-1 and TRBJ1-5; 7 nucleotides agree with TRBD1. The V and J ends lost 8 bases and 4 bases, in that order; junction bases with no gene match: 11. There are 15 residues in the CDR3. Per the germline V gene, CDR1 is MGHDK and CDR2 is SYGVNS. CDR3: CASFQGDGNNQPQHF. The DNA of the CDR3 is TGTGCCAGCTTCCAGGGGGACGGAAATAATCAGCCCCAGCATTTT.

The rearrangement uses TRBV7-2 and TRBJ2-1, with D unclear. Germline lookup yields CDR1 SGHTA and CDR2 FQGNSA. V was trimmed by 1 base and J by 8 bases, leaving 3 bases between them. This CDR3 region has 11 residues. CDR3 amino acids: CASSLVYEQFF. The CDR3 bases are TGTGCCAGCAGCTTAGTTTATGAGCAGTTCTTC.

The chain uses TRBV11-2 and TRBJ1-1; a weak D match, TRBD1 (5 bases). Germline CDR1 reads SGHAT; CDR2 reads FQNNGV. The CDR3 is 14 residues long. V lost 5 bases to trimming and J lost 8 bases, with 18 bases between them. CDR3 residues: CASSHNIEGSEAFF. The DNA of the CDR3 is TGTGCCAGCAGCCACAACATCGAGGGGTCCGAAGCTTTCTTT.

This clone turned up a few times. The chain uses TRBV5-4 and TRBJ2-2; D might be TRBD2 (6 bases). Germline V CDR1 and CDR2: SGHNT, YYREEE (reference sequence). The germline V and J ends were trimmed by 4 bases and 2 bases, with 27 bases remaining between them. The CDR3 has 20 amino acids. The CDR3 loop is CASSPRRQTGTPINTGELFF. The CDR3 DNA sequence: TGTGCCAGCAGCCCGCGGCGACAGACCGGGACTCCCATCAACACCGGGGAGCTGTTTTTT. Combining the CDR3 with reference TRBV5-4 and TRBJ2-2 gives the whole variable domain ETGVTQSPTHLIKTRGQQVTLRCSSQSGHNTVSWYQQALGQGPQFIFQYYREEENGRGNFPPRFSGLQFPNYSSELNVNALELDDSALYLCASSPRRQTGTPINTGELFFGEGSRLTVL.

V gene TRBV4-1 combines with J gene TRBJ1-4; TRBD1 agrees at 9 bases. This CDR3 comprises 16 residues. CDR1 and CDR2 (germline): MGHRA, YSYEKL. The ends lost 10 bases at V and 4 bases at J; junction bases unmatched: 13. This chain's CDR3 is CAIAPGQGRRNEKLFF. The CDR3 nucleotides are TGCGCCATCGCGCCGGGACAGGGACGACGTAATGAAAAACTGTTTTTT.

In DNA, the CDR3 is TGCAGCGGGACAGGGGGTTATGAGCAGTACTTC. Translation: CSGTGGYEQYF. V and J are TRBV29-1 and TRBJ2-7; TRBD1 agrees at 10 bases. V dropped 7 bases and J dropped 7; count of bases not matched to a gene: 4. In germline, CDR1 is SQVTM, CDR2 ANQGSEA. The CDR3 runs 11 residues.

This clone was detected only once. The chain recombines TRBV15 with TRBJ1-2; weak D call: TRBD1 (6 bases). This CDR3 has 15 amino acids. V was cut by 1 base and J by 4 bases, with 13 bases left in between. Germline V gives CDR1 LNHNV, CDR2 YYDKDF (reference sequence). The CDR3 spells CATSRVQQGSYGYTF. The CDR3 nucleotides read TGTGCCACCAGCAGAGTCCAACAGGGATCCTATGGCTACACCTTC.

The rearrangement links TRBV6-5 to TRBJ2-1; 13 nucleotides agree with TRBD2. The V gene end was trimmed by 6 bases and the J gene end by 1 base; junction bases not matched to a gene: 0. The length of the CDR3 is 15 residues. CDR1 and CDR2 (germline): MNHEY, SVGAGI. The CDR3 region has the DNA TGTGCCAGCAGGACTAGCGGGGGGTCCTACAATGAGCAGTTCTTC. Encoded protein: CASRTSGGSYNEQFF.

The chain uses TRBV2 and TRBJ2-5; 8 bases align to TRBD1. This CDR3 has 14 residues. Losses at the gene ends were 4 bases for V and 5 bases for J; bases not matched to a gene: 6. Germline V gene lookup returns CDR1 SNHLY and CDR2 FYNNEI. CDR3 nucleotide sequence: TGTGCCAGCAGTGCGAGCAGGGGGCACGAGACCCAGTACTTC. The encoded protein is CASSASRGHETQYF.

This chain joins TRBV6-1 and TRBJ1-2, with D possibly TRBD1 on 6 matching bases. The V and J ends lost 6 bases and 5 bases respectively, with 16 bases between them. Germline V gives CDR1 MNHNS, CDR2 SASEGT. The CDR3 spans 14 residues. The CDR3 spells CASSAQGSDYGYTF. As DNA, the CDR3 is TGTGCCAGCAGCGCCCAGGGGTCCGATTATGGCTACACCTTC.

This clone was counted a few times. The V call is TRBV10-3, the J call TRBJ2-1; 7 positions agree with TRBD2. Germline V gene lookup returns CDR1 ENHRY and CDR2 SYGVKD. CDR3 length: 12 amino acids. Trimming took 6 bases from V and 13 from J; bases not matched to a gene: 9. The CDR3 region has the DNA TGTGCCATCAGCGCCCTTGGGGGGGAACAGTTCTTC. This sequence encodes CAISALGGEQFF.

The chain is built from TRBV5-1 and TRBJ1-4; D possibly corresponds to TRBD1 (6 bases). V was clipped by 2 bases and J by 5 bases, with 16 bases between them. Germline CDR1 and CDR2: SGHRS and YFSETQ. The CDR3 extends over 16 amino acids. Here the CDR3 DNA reads TGCGCCAGCAGCTTTGGCCTGGGCCAGGGGAATGAAAAACTGTTTTTT. Its protein product is CASSFGLGQGNEKLFF.

The chain employs TRBV5-1 and TRBJ2-5, with 9 bases lining up with TRBD2. CDR1 SGHRS and CDR2 YFSETQ come from the germline V gene. This CDR3 spans 16 amino acids. V lost 4 bases and J lost 2; bases outside the gene matches: 9. CDR3 sequence (DNA): TGCGCCAGCAGCCTAATACCGGGACTAGCTCAAGAGACCCAGTACTTC. This sequence encodes CASSLIPGLAQETQYF. The full variable domain, rest sourced from reference TRBV5-1 and TRBJ2-5, is KAGVTQTPRYLIKTRGQQVTLSCSPISGHRSVSWYQQTPGQGLQFLFEYFSETQRNKGNFPGRFSGRQFSNSRSEMNVSTLELGDSALYLCASSLIPGLAQETQYFGPGTRLLVL.

The chain carries TRBV29-1 and TRBJ1-1, with D possibly being TRBD1 (6 bases). Trimming cost V 6 bases and J 3 bases, with 23 bases left between them. Per germline, CDR1 SQVTM and CDR2 ANQGSEA. The CDR3 has 16 residues. The CDR3 here is CSVSRWGGAQDTEAFF. CDR3 coding DNA: TGCAGCGTCTCCCGGTGGGGGGGGGCGCAGGACACTGAAGCTTTCTTT. Using reference TRBV29-1 and TRBJ1-1 for the parts outside the CDR3, the full variable domain is SAVISQKPSRDICQRGTSLTIQCQVDSQVTMMFWYRQQPGQSLTLIATANQGSEATYESGFVIDKFPISRPNLTFSTLTVSNMSPEDSSIYLCSVSRWGGAQDTEAFFGQGTRLTVV.

This chain joins TRBV7-9 and TRBJ1-1, with 9 bases matching TRBD1. The CDR3 extends over 17 amino acids. CDR1 and CDR2 from the germline V gene are SEHNR and FQNEAQ (reference sequence). V was clipped by 2 bases and J by 3 bases; unmatched bases: 10. In DNA, the CDR3 is TGTGCCAGCAGCTTAATTTCCGGGACAGGGTCCGACACTGAAGCTTTCTTT. This translates into CASSLISGTGSDTEAFF. Full variable domain (outside the CDR3, taken from reference TRBV7-9 and TRBJ1-1): DTGVSQNPRHKITKRGQNVTFRCDPISEHNRLYWYRQTLGQGPEFLTYFQNEAQLEKSRLLSDRFSAERPKGSFSTLEIQRTEQGDSAMYLCASSLISGTGSDTEAFFGQGTRLTVV.

This chain uses TRBV5-5 with TRBJ1-6, with D hard to call. V was clipped by 4 bases and J by 8 bases, with 13 bases between them. The germline V gene encodes CDR1 SGHKS and CDR2 YYEKEE (reference sequence). The CDR3 is 14 amino acids. Written as DNA, the CDR3 is TGTGCCAGCAGCACGGTGACCCGGGATTCACCCCTCCACTTT. This codes for CASSTVTRDSPLHF.

This chain links TRBV2 with TRBJ1-1; no firm D call. Trimming shortened V by 10 bases and J by 0 bases, and 15 bases separated the two germline ends. Germline lookup yields CDR1 SNHLY and CDR2 FYNNEI. CDR3 length: 14 amino acids. This CDR3 is CANPIRRMNTEAFF. In nucleotides, the CDR3 is TGTGCCAACCCAATCAGACGCATGAACACTGAAGCTTTCTTT.